The text below deals with one T cell receptor (beta chain). Antigen specificity is unknown. The length of the CDR3 is 13 residues. V was pared by 6 bases and J by 12 bases, with 5 bases of the junction left unmatched. Documented treatment: 15 to 20 received Ad26.COV2.S at low or high dose, single or two shots; five or six received placebo; per-sample allocation not given. Sampling was done on day 63 after the first vaccine or placebo injection. Expressing Wuhan-strain SARS-CoV-2 spike, an Ad26 vector served as the vaccine. This entry belongs to a study of Ad26.COV2.S vaccination and SARS-CoV-2 variants. Study background: Doses of Ad26.COV2.S were injected into muscle once or twice, 56 days apart. Study outcomes and limitations: Vaccine recipients showed a spike-specific TCR breadth that was higher than in placebo recipients.

Clones were read by immunoSEQ multiplex PCR, and TCRdb kept only the in-frame ones, dropping some. The sample has more than 400,000 clones; approximately 92% are singletons. The material sequenced was peripheral blood, taken in a trial of Ad26.COV2.S vaccine versus placebo. The TCR was taken from a person between 18 and 65 years old who received the Ad26.COV2.S COVID-19 vaccine or a placebo. This chain connects TRBV12-3 or TRBV12-4 to TRBJ1-6, with 10 bases matching TRBD1. CDR3 sequence (DNA): TGTGCCAGCAGAACCGGGACAGGGGTACCCCTCCACTTT. It specifies CASRTGTGVPLHF.